This is a list of T cell receptor beta chains from one sample in a study of T cell repertoires in cytomegalovirus infection. TCRdb independently ran MiXCR on the reads; one entry per CDR3 protein. The sample includes around 330,000 distinct CDR3 sequences, roughly a sixth of them seen just once. The specimen sequenced was PBMCs. Every receptor here comes from a human donor in good health (CMV status not recorded). Some clones in this sample may be carry-over from other donors' samples. Each CDR3 is given with its conserved first and last residue. Fields, in order: J gene, D gene, clone size, CDR3 length, V gene, CDR3 DNA, CDR3 protein. D genes are given only for firm matches. A clone size is listed for some rows: how often the clone was seen (once, few, many), or a class if it is expanded.

>TRBJ2-7|NA|NA|15|TRBV2
TGTGCCAGCAGTGACGTTTTGGCGGGAACCTACGAGCAGTACTTC
CASSDVLAGTYEQYF
>TRBJ1-2|TRBD1|NA|14|TRBV4-1
TGCGCCAGCAGCCACGACAGGGCGAACTATGGCTACACCTTC
CASSHDRANYGYTF
>TRBJ2-3|NA|many|14|TRBV7-9
TGTGCCAGCAGCTTAGGCCCATTTACAGATACGCAGTATTTT
CASSLGPFTDTQYF
>TRBJ2-2|NA|NA|17|TRBV4-2
TGTGCCAGCAGCCAAGACTTCCAGGGGAACCGTCCCGGGGAGCTGTTTTTT
CASSQDFQGNRPGELFF
>TRBJ2-1|TRBD1|few|19|TRBV20-1
TGCAGTGCTAGAGATGAGTCAGGGGGTTACCAAACAGCCTACAATGAGCAGTTCTTC
CSARDESGGYQTAYNEQFF
>TRBJ1-1|TRBD1|many|15|TRBV10-3
TGTGCCATCAGCAGTGAAGACAGGGCGAACACTGAAGCTTTCTTT
CAISSEDRANTEAFF
>TRBJ1-4|NA|many|15|TRBV7-2
TGTGCCAGCAGCGACTGGACAGTTCAAAATGAAAAACTGTTTTTT
CASSDWTVQNEKLFF
>TRBJ1-4|NA|few|14|TRBV28
TGTGCCAGCAGTCAGCGGTTCGGCGGCGAAAAACTGTTTTTT
CASSQRFGGEKLFF
>TRBJ2-2|NA|many|17|TRBV10-3
TGTGCCATCAGAAAAAGTACAGGTCTTCGTAACACCGGGGAGCTGTTTTTT
CAIRKSTGLRNTGELFF
>TRBJ1-4|NA|NA|14|TRBV12-3/TRBV12-4
TGTGCCAGCAGGGAGACAGGAACTAATGAAAAACTGTTTTTT
CASRETGTNEKLFF
>TRBJ1-5|TRBD1|many|18|TRBV4-1
TGCGCCAGCAGCCAAGATGGGACAGCGTTCCTTGGTAATCAGCCCCAGCATTTT
CASSQDGTAFLGNQPQHF
>TRBJ2-7|NA|NA|14|TRBV4-1
TGCGCCAGCAGCCAAGGGGGTAGTTACGACGAGCAGTACTTC
CASSQGGSYDEQYF
>TRBJ2-2|NA|NA|14|TRBV6-2/TRBV6-3
TGTGCCAGCAGTTACGGACAGCAGTCCGGGGAGCTGTTTTTT
CASSYGQQSGELFF
>TRBJ2-3|NA|many|15|TRBV6-1
TGTGCCAGCAGGGGAAGACAGGCAAACACAGATACGCAGTATTTT
CASRGRQANTDTQYF
>TRBJ2-3|NA|few|16|TRBV11-2
TGTGCCAGCAGCTTAGTAGGGGCCCTAAACACAGATACGCAGTATTTT
CASSLVGALNTDTQYF
>TRBJ2-6|NA|many|13|TRBV7-2
TGTGCCAGCAGCCCCGGTGGGGCCAACGTCCTGACTTTC
CASSPGGANVLTF
>TRBJ2-5|NA|few|17|TRBV7-9
TGTGCCAGCAGCTTACCTAAACGGGGGACTTTACAAGAGACCCAGTACTTC
CASSLPKRGTLQETQYF
>TRBJ2-1|NA|NA|16|TRBV28
TGTGCCAGCAGTTGGCCTTTTGTGGGCTCCTACAATGAGCAGTTCTTC
CASSWPFVGSYNEQFF
>TRBJ1-2|NA|many|16|TRBV4-1
TGCGCCAGCAGCCAAGTACCAGGGGCCGAGGACTATGGCTACACCTTC
CASSQVPGAEDYGYTF
>TRBJ1-1|NA|many|14|TRBV7-9
TGTGCCAGCAGCTTCGGGGCCTCGAACACTGAAGCTTTCTTT
CASSFGASNTEAFF
>TRBJ1-5|NA|many|13|TRBV7-3
TGTGCCAGCAGCCCAGGAGTGAATCAGCCCCAGCATTTT
CASSPGVNQPQHF
>TRBJ2-1|TRBD1|many|14|TRBV6-2/TRBV6-3
TGTGCCAGCAGCCCCGGGACAGACGCTTTTGAGCAGTTCTTC
CASSPGTDAFEQFF
>TRBJ2-7|TRBD1|NA|15|TRBV4-2
TGTGCCAGCAGCCGACTGCCGGGACAGATTTACGAGCAGTACTTC
CASSRLPGQIYEQYF
>TRBJ2-1|NA|many|14|TRBV7-9
TGTGCCAGCAGCTTCGGGACTTCATACAATGAGCAGTTCTTC
CASSFGTSYNEQFF
>TRBJ2-2|NA|NA|15|TRBV6-1
TGTGCCAGCAAGTCAGGGAAGAGTTGGGCCGGGGAGCTGTTTTTT
CASKSGKSWAGELFF
>TRBJ2-5|NA|few|14|TRBV6-2/TRBV6-3
TGTGCCAGCAGTTCACGTTTTTACCAAGAGACCCAGTACTTC
CASSSRFYQETQYF
>TRBJ2-3|NA|many|15|TRBV6-1
TGTGCCAGCAGAACCCGACAGGAGATAGCAGATACGCAGTATTTT
CASRTRQEIADTQYF
>TRBJ1-2|NA|few|14|TRBV4-1
TGCGCCAGCAGCCAAGAGGTGGCAGTCTATGGCTACACCTTC
CASSQEVAVYGYTF
>TRBJ1-1|NA|many|14|TRBV12-3/TRBV12-4
TGTGCCAGCATCCCCAGTTTTTCGAACACTGAAGCTTTCTTT
CASIPSFSNTEAFF
>TRBJ2-5|TRBD2|many|13|TRBV2
TGTGCCAGCGGAAGCAGGGAGGGCGAGACCCAGTACTTC
CASGSREGETQYF
>TRBJ2-5|TRBD1|NA|17|TRBV11-1
TGTGCCAGCAGCTCCTTGGTCGGACAGGGGGCTGTGGAGACCCAGTACTTC
CASSSLVGQGAVETQYF
>TRBJ2-7|TRBD1|few|14|TRBV2
TGTGCCAGCAGTAAAGACAGGGGTCTGTACGAGCAGTACTTC
CASSKDRGLYEQYF
>TRBJ2-5|NA|NA|15|TRBV5-8
TGTGCCAGCAGCTTGGGGTGGGGGTCGTCGGAGACCCAGTACTTC
CASSLGWGSSETQYF
>TRBJ1-5|NA|many|14|TRBV7-9
TGTGCCAGCAGCTTAAGTAACTCGGGGCAGCCCCAGCATTTT
CASSLSNSGQPQHF
>TRBJ2-7|NA|few|12|TRBV28
TGTGCCAGCGGACAGAACTCCTACGAGCAGTACTTC
CASGQNSYEQYF
>TRBJ1-2|TRBD1|few|15|TRBV4-1
TGCGCCAGCAGCCAAGGACAGGGGGCAGGGTATGGCTACACCTTC
CASSQGQGAGYGYTF
>TRBJ2-3|TRBD1|many|18|TRBV4-3
TGCGCCAGCAGCCAAGATACGGCCGGGACAGGGGTCACGGATACGCAGTATTTT
CASSQDTAGTGVTDTQYF
>TRBJ1-5|NA|many|14|TRBV6-6
TGTGCCAGCTATGACGTTGTTAGCAATCAGCCCCAGCATTTT
CASYDVVSNQPQHF
>TRBJ2-7|TRBD2|NA|18|TRBV6-2/TRBV6-3
TGTGCCAGCAGTTGGGAGCGGGGGGGCTCCCGAGTATCCTACGAGCAGTACTTC
CASSWERGGSRVSYEQYF